Each of the 18 T cell receptor beta chains below was sequenced from the same sample in a study of CD8+CD57+ T cells in acquired aplastic anemia (dated by TCRdb to the late 2010s). These reads were obtained on an Illumina HiSeq 2000. Genomic DNA was used as template for profiling of TCR beta VDJ combinations and CDR3 sequences. TCRdb handled the public reads itself, with Q25 trimming in fastp and clone calling in MiXCR, and kept productive beta chains. Identical CDR3 protein sequences are pooled into one entry, listed with their most common genes and DNA. The sample profile shows 400,000 to 450,000 distinct CDR3 sequences; 65% to 75% of them were found once. The ten largest clones capture approximately 3.8% of the sample. The sequenced sample was sorted CD4+, CD8+, or CD8+CD57+ T cells (not recorded which) from PBMCs. Receptors originate from a human donor in good health, serving as a control.

As concerns this clonotype: A much larger clone differs from this one at a single base, so this may be a read error. The chain carries TRBV5-8 and TRBJ2-5, with 8 bases that match TRBD2. The V gene's germline CDR1 is SGHTS and CDR2 YDEGEE. Unmatched junction bases numbered 13, after V lost 5 bases and J lost 7 bases. The length of the CDR3 is 15 residues. DNA of the CDR3: TGTGCCAGCAGTCGAGGCGGGGGGAGGGCGGTGACCCAGTACTTC. It is translated as CASSRGGGRAVTQYF. Complete variable domain (other parts from reference TRBV5-8 and TRBJ2-5): EAGVTQSPTHLIKTRGQQATLRCSPISGHTSVYWYQQALGLGLQFLLWYDEGEERNRGNFPPRFSGRQFPNYSSELNVNALELEDSALYLCASSRGGGRAVTQYFGPGTRLLVL.

The sample holds many counts of this clonotype. V is TRBV12-5 and J is TRBJ2-1; TRBD1 agrees at 12 bases. CDR3 length: 16 residues. J gave up 4 bases and V 2 bases, and 3 bases lay outside the gene matches. Germline V gives CDR1 LGHNT, CDR2 FRNRAP. In DNA, the CDR3 is TGTGCTAGTGGTTTGCCGGGACAGGGGGCATACAATGAGCAGTTCTTC. It is translated as CASGLPGQGAYNEQFF.

The chain recombines TRBV11-3 with TRBJ1-1; TRBD1 agrees at 7 bases. The length of the CDR3 is 16 residues. Germline lookup yields CDR1 SGHNT and CDR2 YENEEA. Unmatched junction bases numbered 17, after V lost 3 bases and J lost 10 bases. The CDR3 is CASSFDIGQAAAGAFF. The CDR3 DNA reads as TGTGCCAGCAGCTTCGACATAGGACAGGCCGCTGCAGGAGCTTTCTTT.

A remark on this clonotype: One end of the junction is discordant with germline, which a read error may explain. CDR3 sequence: CASSPERSDTSIDTQYF. The CDR3 DNA follows: TGTGCCAGCAGCCCGGAACGATCAGATACTAGCATAGATACGCAGTATTTT. This chain connects TRBV7-2 to TRBJ2-3; tentative D call: TRBD2 (6 bases). CDR3 length: 17 residues. Germline CDR1 and CDR2: SGHTA and FQGNSA.

This clonotype showed up just once. The CDR3 nucleotides read TGTGCCAGCAGCTTAGCCACGGGACAGGTAGGCTACGAGCAGTACTTC. Its translation: CASSLATGQVGYEQYF. The rearrangement uses TRBV7-9 and TRBJ2-7; 8 bases are shared with TRBD1. This CDR3 is built from 16 residues. Looked up from germline, CDR1 is SEHNR and CDR2 is FQNEAQ (reference sequence). The trim removed 0 bases at V and 3 bases at J, leaving 7 bases unmatched.

The chain links TRBV7-2 to TRBJ1-1; 8 bases align to TRBD1. Trimming cost V 2 bases and J 6 bases; bases outside gene matches: 11. CDR3 length: 16 residues. The germline gives CDR1 SGHTA, CDR2 FQGNSA. The CDR3: CASSLPGGAKNSEAFF. The CDR3 DNA is TGTGCCAGCAGCTTACCAGGGGGCGCGAAAAATTCTGAAGCTTTCTTT.

As concerns this clonotype: The junction does not match germline at one end; this may be a read error. Here the CDR3 reads CASSMRRANQEQYFF. The CDR3, as DNA: TGTGCCAGTAGTATGAGGAGAGCCAACCAAGAGCAGTACTTCTTC. The rearrangement joins TRBV19 to TRBJ2-5; D unclear. The CDR3 extends over 15 amino acids. Germline V gene sequence: CDR1 LNHDA, CDR2 SQIVND (reference sequence).

In its sample, this clonotype was seen many times. The genes are TRBV30 and TRBJ1-1; unclear D gene. The germline V gene has CDR1 GTSNPN and CDR2 SVGIG (reference sequence). The CDR3 runs 12 residues. V was clipped by 0 bases and J by 2 bases, with 4 bases between them. The CDR3 loop reads CAWSVSNTEAFF. The DNA of the CDR3 is TGTGCCTGGAGTGTAAGCAACACTGAAGCTTTCTTT.

The chain recombines TRBV2 with TRBJ2-7, with 9 bases lining up with TRBD2. Germline V gives CDR1 SNHLY, CDR2 FYNNEI. J lost 5 bases, V lost 0 bases, and 14 bases had no gene match. The CDR3 totals 18 residues. CDR3 sequence reads: CASSEAFPGLAQADEQYF. The CDR3 nucleotides read TGTGCCAGCAGTGAAGCTTTTCCGGGACTAGCACAGGCCGACGAGCAGTACTTC. The full variable domain, completed using reference TRBV2 and TRBJ2-7, is EPEVTQTPSHQVTQMGQEVILRCVPISNHLYFYWYRQILGQKVEFLVSFYNNEISEKSEIFDDQFSVERPDGSNFTLKIRSTKLEDSAMYFCASSEAFPGLAQADEQYFGPGTRLTVT.

The chain employs TRBV11-2 and TRBJ1-5; 9 bases are shared with TRBD1. The V gene end was trimmed by 4 bases and the J gene end by 11 bases; junction bases not matched to a gene: 18. Germline V gene data show CDR1 as SGHAT and CDR2 as FQNNGV. The CDR3 sequence is 17 residues long. CDR3 in amino acids: CASSSRLAGGQGETQHF. The CDR3 DNA is TGTGCCAGCAGCTCCAGACTAGCGGGGGGACAGGGTGAGACCCAGCATTTT.

This clonotype has only a few counts. No conserved phenylalanine or tryptophan ends this CDR3, so it is likely a read error. The DNA is left out, because the CDR3 cannot be placed on it with certainty; the CDR3 is given as TCRdb lists it. The chain is built from TRBV7-2 and TRBJ2-7; the D call in the table, TRBD1, was not verified against the DNA. From its first to its last residue, the CDR3 has 8 amino acids. The germline V gene encodes CDR1 SGHTA and CDR2 FQGNSA. The CDR3 sequence is CASSLVGA.

J is TRBJ2-1 and V is TRBV7-2, with 13 bases aligning to TRBD2. The ends lost 5 bases at V and 5 bases at J; junction bases unmatched: 6. Germline V lookup: CDR1 SGHTA, CDR2 FQGNSA. The CDR3 is made up of 16 amino acids. The CDR3 coding sequence is TGTGCCAGCAGCAAAACTAGCGGGGGGGCCCACAATGAGCAGTTCTTC. As protein: CASSKTSGGAHNEQFF.

Comments on this clonotype: At one end the junction does not follow the germline gene, possibly because of a read error. The chain recombines TRBV7-9 with TRBJ2-7; 12 nucleotides match TRBD2. CDR3 length: 14 amino acids. Germline CDR1 reads SEHNR; CDR2 reads FQNEAQ (reference sequence). In nucleotides, the CDR3 is TGTGCCAGCAGTTTACTAGCGGGGGGAAGAGATACGCAGTTC. This gives the protein CASSLLAGGRDTQF.

CDR3 coding DNA: TGTGCCAGTAGTACCGGAGCCGGAAGTGCACAACTCCACTTT. It yields the protein CASSTGAGSAQLHF. The J gene is TRBJ1-6, the V gene TRBV19; D gene uncertain. Germline CDR1 is LNHDA and CDR2 is SQIVND (reference sequence). Trimming pared 4 bases from V and 16 bases from J, leaving 20 bases between. This CDR3 is built from 14 residues.

The V gene is TRBV12-3 or TRBV12-4, the J gene TRBJ1-6; D unresolved. Trimming took off 3 bases at V and 10 bases at J, with 7 bases between the two ends. The CDR3 sequence is 12 residues long. In DNA, the CDR3 is TGTGCCAGCAGTTTCTCTAGATCACCCCTCCACTTT. It is translated as CASSFSRSPLHF.

The table lists this clonotype with a few counts. The V and J genes are TRBV29-1 and TRBJ2-7, with 10 bases identical to TRBD2. J gave up 4 bases and V 7 bases, and 7 bases lay outside the gene matches. The germline V gene has CDR1 SQVTM and CDR2 ANQGSEA. The CDR3 length is 13 residues. As DNA, the CDR3 is TGCAGCGGTAGCGGGGGGCCTGGTTACGAGCAGTACTTC. This codes for CSGSGGPGYEQYF.

The J gene is TRBJ1-6, the V gene TRBV7-2, with a possible D match to TRBD1 (6 bases). CDR3 length: 14 residues. V was trimmed by 1 base and J by 10 bases, leaving 11 bases between them. CDR1 SGHTA and CDR2 FQGNSA come from the germline V gene. The CDR3 sequence is CASSLGSRGSPLHF. CDR3 DNA sequence: TGTGCCAGCAGCTTAGGGTCCAGGGGCTCACCCCTCCACTTT.

V is TRBV9 and J is TRBJ2-3; 11 nucleotides agree with TRBD1. In germline, CDR1 is SGDLS, CDR2 YYNGEE. The length of the CDR3 is 15 residues. The V gene end was trimmed by 7 bases and the J gene end by 12 bases; junction bases not matched to a gene: 16. CDR3 protein: CASHRTAGQGEAQYF. CDR3 coding DNA: TGTGCCAGCCACAGAACGGCGGGACAGGGGGAGGCACAGTATTTT.